The 17 T cell receptor beta chains presented below share a single source sample, sequenced in a study of blood T cell repertoires in COVID-19. The repertoire was sequenced with immunoSEQ multiplex PCR; TCRdb's copy has only in-frame clones and lacks some. The sample lists roughly 280,000 clones, about 88% occurring once. The sample was peripheral blood. The receptors come from a man aged 25 to 40 with active or convalescent COVID-19.

The CDR3 region has the DNA TGCGCCAGCAGTGAGTACGGGACTGAAGCTTTCTTT. Encoded protein: CASSEYGTEAFF. V is TRBV10-1 and J is TRBJ1-1; the D is unclear. The CDR3 covers 12 residues. Germline V gene data show CDR1 as WNHNN and CDR2 as SYGVQD (reference sequence). Trimming removed 1 base at V and 5 bases at J, with 5 bases between.

The chain links TRBV27 to TRBJ2-7, with 9 bases identical to TRBD1. CDR1 is MNHEY, CDR2 SMNVEV, per germline (reference sequence). V gave up 5 bases and J gave up 7 bases; unmatched junction bases: 12. This CDR3 is built from 15 residues. CDR3 sequence reads: CASSRTGTGSKEQYF. DNA of the CDR3: TGTGCCAGCAGTCGGACCGGGACAGGGAGTAAGGAGCAGTACTTC.

J is TRBJ2-5 and V is TRBV3-1 (or the pseudogene TRBV3-2); TRBD2 agrees at 13 bases. Germline V gene sequence: CDR1 LGHDT, CDR2 YNNKEL (reference sequence). V dropped 2 bases and J dropped 3; count of bases not matched to a gene: 3. This CDR3 region has 16 residues. The CDR3 region is CASSQRTSGRKETQYF. In DNA, the CDR3 is TGTGCCAGCAGCCAACGGACTAGCGGGAGAAAAGAGACCCAGTACTTC.

This chain links TRBV4-2 with TRBJ2-3; tentatively, D is TRBD2 (5 bases). The ends were cut back, 0 bases at V and 4 bases at J, with 11 bases in the middle. This CDR3 comprises 15 residues. The germline V gene encodes CDR1 LGHNA and CDR2 YNFKEQ. This CDR3 reads CASSQDHRGSDTQYF. The CDR3 nucleotides read TGTGCCAGCAGCCAAGATCATCGGGGTTCAGATACGCAGTATTTT.

The CDR3 protein is CASSLEQMFRYEQYF. The CDR3 bases are TGTGCCAGCAGCTTGGAACAGATGTTCCGCTACGAGCAGTACTTC. This chain joins TRBV5-5 and TRBJ2-7; D unclear. Deletions cut 0 bases from V and 3 bases from J, with 13 bases between. There are 15 residues in the CDR3. The germline V gene encodes CDR1 SGHKS and CDR2 YYEKEE (reference sequence).

This chain links TRBV4-3 with TRBJ2-3; 7 nucleotides line up with TRBD2. Germline V CDR1 and CDR2: LGHNA, YSLEER. The CDR3 covers 17 residues. Unmatched junction bases numbered 9, after V lost 1 base and J lost 2 bases. CDR3 nucleotides: TGCGCCAGCAGCCAAGTAAGCCCAGCGGGGTTCACAGATACGCAGTATTTT. This gives the protein CASSQVSPAGFTDTQYF.

V is TRBV7-9 and J is TRBJ1-1, with D perhaps TRBD1 (6 bases). Deletions cut 11 bases from V and 0 bases from J, with 19 bases between. The CDR3 extends over 15 amino acids. Per germline, CDR1 SEHNR and CDR2 FQNEAQ (reference sequence). The CDR3 reads CADTGLMAVNTEAFF. DNA for the CDR3: TGTGCCGACACAGGGTTAATGGCGGTGAACACTGAAGCTTTCTTT.

The genes are TRBV11-2 and TRBJ1-1; D possibly corresponds to TRBD1 (5 bases). V lost 5 bases and J lost 8, with 12 bases in between. The CDR3 length is 12 residues. The germline V gene encodes CDR1 SGHAT and CDR2 FQNNGV. CDR3 nucleotide sequence: TGTGCCAGCAGCCCCTTTGGGGCCGAAGCTTTCTTT. Translating gives CASSPFGAEAFF.

The chain links TRBV3-1 (or the pseudogene TRBV3-2) to TRBJ2-2, with a weak D call TRBD2 (5 bases). This CDR3 has 16 amino acids. V was shortened by 3 bases and J by 4 bases, with 15 bases between the two germline ends. Germline-derived CDR1 and CDR2 are LGHDT and YNNKEL (reference sequence). The CDR3, as DNA: TGTGCCAGCAGCCACCTCCGGACGGCGGGCACCGGGGAGCTGTTTTTT. Translated: CASSHLRTAGTGELFF.

The gene calls are TRBV27 and TRBJ1-1, with D possibly TRBD1 on 5 matching bases. The V gene lost 3 bases and the J gene lost 10 bases, with 15 bases spanning the gap. Germline CDR1 MNHEY, CDR2 SMNVEV (reference sequence). This CDR3 is 13 amino acids long. DNA of the CDR3: TGTGCCAGCAGTTTCGGAGCAGTGGGGGGAGCTTTCTTT. Its protein is CASSFGAVGGAFF.

Only a few counts were recorded for this clone. The chain links TRBV6-5 to TRBJ1-3; possibly TRBD1 for D (6 bases). Germline-derived CDR1 and CDR2 are MNHEY and SVGAGI. The V gene lost 7 bases and the J gene lost 1 base, with 14 bases spanning the gap. CDR3 length: 15 amino acids. The CDR3 protein is CASKGVAFSGNTIYF. The CDR3 DNA follows: TGTGCCAGCAAGGGGGTCGCATTTTCTGGAAACACCATATATTTT.

The chain recombines TRBV13 with TRBJ2-5; TRBD2 aligns across 11 bases. This CDR3 spans 16 amino acids. Germline lookup yields CDR1 PRHDT and CDR2 FYEKMQ (reference sequence). J lost 2 bases, V lost 5 bases, and 7 bases had no gene match. Written as DNA, the CDR3 is TGTGCCAGCAGCCTACGACTAGCGGGGAGACAAGAGACCCAGTACTTC. It encodes CASSLRLAGRQETQYF.

The chain combines TRBV27 with TRBJ1-2; maybe TRBD1 (6 bases). The germline gives CDR1 MNHEY, CDR2 SMNVEV (reference sequence). The CDR3 length is 13 residues. Trimming pared 6 bases from V and 4 bases from J, leaving 12 bases between. In DNA form, the CDR3 reads TGTGCCAGCAGGCCACAGGGAGTCTATGGCTACACCTTC. Protein: CASRPQGVYGYTF.

The chain couples TRBV18 to TRBJ1-1; D is undetermined. The V and J ends lost 10 bases and 1 base respectively, with 13 bases between them. Germline V CDR1 and CDR2: KGHSH, LQKENI. The CDR3 has 13 amino acids. The CDR3 DNA is TGTGCCACTTCCCTGGCGGGGAACACTGAAGCTTTCTTT. Protein sequence: CATSLAGNTEAFF.

This clone was detected only once. The chain joins TRBV11-3 to TRBJ1-1; 7 bases map to TRBD1. The germline CDR1 and CDR2 sequences are SGHNT and YENEEA. The CDR3 loop spans 15 amino acids. The J segment lost 0 bases and the V segment lost 5 bases, leaving 6 bases of the junction unmatched. In nucleotides, the CDR3 is TGTGCCAGCAGCGCGGACGGACAGGTGAACACTGAAGCTTTCTTT. The encoded protein is CASSADGQVNTEAFF.

This clone was seen only once. The CDR3 DNA reads TGTGCCAGCAGCCCCTCCGGTGGGGGAGGACAAGAGACCCAGTACTTC. Translating it yields CASSPSGGGGQETQYF. The chain employs TRBV7-7 and TRBJ2-5, with D perhaps TRBD2 (6 bases). V was trimmed by 5 bases and J by 2 bases, leaving 18 bases between them. The CDR3 runs 16 residues. Germline V CDR1 and CDR2: SSHAT, FNYEAQ (reference sequence).

The chain employs TRBV19 and TRBJ1-2, with TRBD1 matching 10 bases. Per the germline V gene, CDR1 is LNHDA and CDR2 is SQIVND (reference sequence). The CDR3 consists of 14 residues. Germline trimming cut 5 bases from V and 7 bases from J; bases unmatched to any gene: 7. DNA for the CDR3: TGTGCCAGTAGTCCGGACAGGGGGGGAGTTGGCTACACCTTC. As protein: CASSPDRGGVGYTF. Supplemented by reference TRBV19 and TRBJ1-2, the full variable domain reads DGGITQSPKYLFRKEGQNVTLSCEQNLNHDAMYWYRQDPGQGLRLIYYSQIVNDFQKGDIAEGYSVSREKKESFPLTVTSAQKNPTAFYLCASSPDRGGVGYTFGSGTRLTVV.